Presented here are 23 T cell receptor beta chains from one specimen sequenced in a study of blood T cell repertoires in COVID-19. Here immunoSEQ multiplex PCR was the method, and the copy in TCRdb shows in-frame clones only, minus some. The sample records some 240,000 clones, about four fifths being singletons. The sequenced material came from peripheral blood. These receptors originate from a woman of 80 years or more with COVID-19, enrolled during active disease.

This clone has only one observation. The chain couples TRBV28 to TRBJ1-5; D is ambiguous. Trimming stripped 1 base from V and 5 bases from J, with 12 bases between. This CDR3 region has 15 residues. The germline V gene has CDR1 MDHEN and CDR2 SYDVKM. CDR3 in amino acids: CASSLYVAGHQPQHF. The CDR3 bases are TGTGCCAGCAGTTTATATGTGGCTGGGCATCAGCCCCAGCATTTT.

This sequence joins TRBV5-4 and TRBJ2-5; 9 positions agree with TRBD2. The junction had 2 bases not matched to a gene; V was cut back by 2 bases and J by 0 bases. The CDR3 is 15 residues long. In germline, CDR1 is SGHNT, CDR2 YYREEE (reference sequence). For the CDR3, the DNA is TGTGCCAGCAGCTTTAGCGGGGGAAACCAAGAGACCCAGTACTTC. This translates into CASSFSGGNQETQYF.

The chain joins TRBV3-1 (or the pseudogene TRBV3-2) to TRBJ2-1; D perhaps matches TRBD2 (6 bases). From germline, CDR1 is LGHDT and CDR2 YNNKEL (reference sequence). CDR3 length equals 13 residues. V gave up 4 bases and J gave up 6 bases, with 10 bases separating them. This CDR3 is CASSPTSRNEQFF. The CDR3 nucleotides are TGTGCCAGCAGCCCGACTAGTCGCAATGAGCAGTTCTTC.

This clone was seen only once. The chain is built from TRBV5-1 and TRBJ1-4; D is ambiguous. The germline V and J ends were trimmed by 0 bases and 4 bases, with 13 bases remaining between them. The CDR3 runs 16 residues. Germline lookup yields CDR1 SGHRS and CDR2 YFSETQ. CDR3 in DNA: TGCGCCAGCAGCTTGGGAGTCGAGAGCCTTAATGAAAAACTGTTTTTT. It specifies CASSLGVESLNEKLFF.

The J gene is TRBJ1-4, the V gene TRBV7-2, with D perhaps TRBD1 (5 bases). V was cut by 2 bases and J by 3 bases, with 13 bases left in between. The CDR3 runs 16 residues. The germline CDR1 and CDR2 sequences are SGHTA and FQGNSA. This CDR3 reads CASSLLRQGANEKLFF. As DNA, the CDR3 is TGTGCCAGCAGCTTACTACGACAAGGGGCTAATGAAAAACTGTTTTTT. Using reference TRBV7-2 and TRBJ1-4 for the parts outside the CDR3, the full variable domain is GAGVSQSPSNKVTEKGKDVELRCDPISGHTALYWYRQSLGQGLEFLIYFQGNSAPDKSGLPSDRFSAERTGGSVSTLTIQRTQQEDSAVYLCASSLLRQGANEKLFFGSGTQLSVL.

As DNA, the CDR3 is TGCGCCAGCAGCCATCTAGCGGGGCGTCTTCTAGATACGCAGTATTTT. This encodes CASSHLAGRLLDTQYF. V is TRBV4-1 and J is TRBJ2-3, with TRBD2 identical over 9 bases. CDR3 length: 16 residues. V lost 3 bases to trimming and J lost 5 bases; unmatched junction nucleotides: 9. From germline, CDR1 is MGHRA and CDR2 YSYEKL.

The chain recombines TRBV18 with TRBJ1-5; no firm D call. Per the germline V gene, CDR1 is KGHSH and CDR2 is LQKENI. CDR3 size: 15 residues. V was cut by 0 bases and J by 4 bases, with 10 bases left in between. The chain's CDR3 is CASSPPHSKNQPQHF. The DNA for the CDR3 is TGTGCCAGCTCACCACCGCATTCTAAAAATCAGCCCCAGCATTTT.

This rearrangement joins TRBV11-2 to TRBJ1-2; no definite D call. There are 12 residues in the CDR3. Germline V gene sequence: CDR1 SGHAT, CDR2 FQNNGV. V was cut by 0 bases and J by 8 bases, with 7 bases left in between. For the CDR3, the DNA is TGTGCCAGCAGCTTAGATCGAGAAGGCTACACCTTC. Its translation: CASSLDREGYTF.

V gene TRBV7-8 combines with J gene TRBJ1-3, with 7 bases identical to TRBD1. V lost 6 bases and J lost 0; bases outside the gene matches: 8. The CDR3 contains 16 residues. The germline CDR1 and CDR2 sequences are SGHVS and FQNEAQ. In DNA, the CDR3 is TGTGCCAGCAGGGTAACAGGGGCCGTCTCTGGAAACACCATATATTTT. It encodes CASRVTGAVSGNTIYF.

The chain employs TRBV6-2 or TRBV6-3 and TRBJ1-5; D possibly corresponds to TRBD1 (5 bases). The CDR3 is 14 residues long. Germline V gene sequence: CDR1 MNHEY, CDR2 SVGEGT. V shed 6 bases and J shed 3 bases, with 12 bases lying between them. CDR3 sequence reads: CASSQQGVNQPQHF. The DNA of the CDR3 is TGTGCCAGCAGCCAGCAGGGCGTCAATCAGCCCCAGCATTTT.

The CDR3 nucleotides read TGCAGCGCCCCCGCCGGGAGTGGAGTGGGCGCAGATACGCAGTATTTT. Translated: CSAPAGSGVGADTQYF. The chain has TRBV29-1 and TRBJ2-3; maybe TRBD2 (6 bases). This CDR3 has 16 residues. Germline CDR1 reads SQVTM; CDR2 reads ANQGSEA. V dropped 7 bases and J dropped 4 bases, with 24 bases sitting between them.

The CDR3 sequence: CATSDPTGTLTGELFF. CDR3 in DNA: TGTGCCACCAGTGATCCGACCGGGACACTAACCGGGGAGCTGTTTTTT. The chain combines TRBV24-1 with TRBJ2-2, with TRBD1 as a possible D gene (6 bases). Trimming removed 3 bases from V and 5 bases from J, with 15 bases in between. Germline CDR1 and CDR2: KGHDR and SFDVKD. CDR3 length: 16 amino acids.

This chain links TRBV6-5 with TRBJ2-3; the D gene is possibly TRBD2 (5 bases). V dropped 4 bases and J dropped 2 bases, with 10 bases sitting between them. From germline, CDR1 is MNHEY and CDR2 SVGAGI. CDR3 length: 14 amino acids. The CDR3 bases are TGTGCCAGCAGTTTTGGCGGGTACACAGATACGCAGTATTTT. The encoded protein is CASSFGGYTDTQYF.

The chain is built from TRBV20-1 and TRBJ1-1; 9 bases are shared with TRBD1. Germline CDR1 and CDR2: DFQATT and SNEGSKA (reference sequence). V shed 3 bases and J 11 bases; nucleotides not matched to a gene: 7. The CDR3 spans 12 residues. This CDR3 is CSASSRTGAAFF. In DNA, the CDR3 is TGCAGTGCTAGTTCCCGGACAGGGGCCGCTTTCTTT.

The chain is built from TRBV7-8 and TRBJ2-1; D is ambiguous. Germline V lookup: CDR1 SGHVS, CDR2 FQNEAQ. V shed 5 bases and J shed 4 bases, with 6 bases lying between them. The CDR3 sequence is 12 residues long. The CDR3 DNA is TGTGCCAGCAGCCTGCAGTACAATGAGCAGTTCTTC. This codes for CASSLQYNEQFF. Based on the CDR3 plus reference TRBV7-8 and TRBJ2-1, the full variable domain is GAGVSQSPRYKVAKRGQDVALRCDPISGHVSLFWYQQALGQGPEFLTYFQNEAQLDKSGLPSDRFFAERPEGSVSTLKIQRTQQEDSAVYLCASSLQYNEQFFGPGTRLTVL.

The rearrangement links TRBV19 to TRBJ1-2; TRBD1 aligns across 10 bases. Germline V gene lookup returns CDR1 LNHDA and CDR2 SQIVND (reference sequence). The CDR3 loop spans 13 amino acids. V dropped 8 bases and J dropped 7; count of bases not matched to a gene: 7. For the CDR3, the DNA is TGTGCCAGTCGCCGGGACAGGGGTGGTGGCTACACCTTC. It translates to CASRRDRGGGYTF.

The chain couples TRBV18 to TRBJ1-4, with D possibly being TRBD1 (5 bases). The CDR3 covers 14 residues. Trimming pared 6 bases from V and 8 bases from J, leaving 16 bases between. Per germline, CDR1 KGHSH and CDR2 LQKENI. As DNA, the CDR3 is TGTGCCAGCTCCCCGGCTAGGGGAGGCGAAAAACTGTTTTTT. It yields the protein CASSPARGGEKLFF.

This clone was seen a few times. The V gene is TRBV10-3, the J gene TRBJ1-1; D ambiguous. This CDR3 comprises 11 residues. Germline V gene sequence: CDR1 ENHRY, CDR2 SYGVKD. V lost 7 bases, J lost 5 bases, and 8 bases lay in between. In DNA form, the CDR3 reads TGTGCCATCACCCGAGGGACTGAAGCTTTCTTT. Its protein is CAITRGTEAFF.

The chain joins TRBV5-4 to TRBJ2-1, with 8 bases identical to TRBD2. The CDR3 consists of 14 residues. Germline assignment: CDR1 SGHNT and CDR2 YYREEE (reference sequence). J lost 7 bases, V lost 4 bases, and 7 bases had no gene match. CDR3 loop: CASSPWGTSNEQFF. The CDR3, as DNA: TGTGCCAGCAGCCCCTGGGGGACTAGTAATGAGCAGTTCTTC.

The chain carries TRBV6-5 and TRBJ1-2; 7 positions agree with TRBD1. CDR1 and CDR2 (germline): MNHEY, SVGAGI. V shed 6 bases, J shed 4 bases, and the junction held 11 bases outside the gene matches. CDR3 length: 15 residues. The CDR3 reads CASRVTGEHPYGYTF. The CDR3 region has the DNA TGTGCCAGCAGGGTAACAGGGGAACATCCCTATGGCTACACCTTC.

The CDR3 is CATSRDSQGGPSTDTQYF. The CDR3 DNA is TGTGCCACCAGCAGAGATAGCCAAGGAGGCCCTAGCACAGATACGCAGTATTTT. This chain connects TRBV15 to TRBJ2-3, with D possibly matching TRBD2 (5 bases). V shed 0 bases and J shed 0 bases, with 16 bases lying between them. Germline V gene sequence: CDR1 LNHNV, CDR2 YYDKDF (reference sequence). The CDR3 has 18 amino acids.

This clone was counted a few times. The V gene is TRBV2, the J gene TRBJ2-3; perhaps TRBD2 as D (6 bases). V was cut by 7 bases and J by 8 bases, with 16 bases left in between. The CDR3 spans 13 residues. Per germline, CDR1 SNHLY and CDR2 FYNNEI. CDR3 protein: CASTGDSPGTQYF. CDR3 bases: TGTGCCAGCACGGGGGACTCTCCCGGTACGCAGTATTTT.

The gene calls are TRBV7-9 and TRBJ2-7; D unresolved. Trimming removed 2 bases from V and 2 bases from J, with 7 bases in between. CDR3 length equals 13 residues. Germline CDR1 is SEHNR and CDR2 is FQNEAQ (reference sequence). The CDR3: CASSLTSPYEQYF. CDR3 bases: TGTGCCAGCAGCTTAACATCCCCCTACGAGCAGTACTTC.